This T cell receptor beta chain was retrieved from a study of regulatory T cells in long-lasting Graves disease. Overall study context: Antithyroid drug use was under 3 months in newly diagnosed Graves' patients.

The time point was: newly diagnosed GD, antithyroid drugs for less than 3 months. PBMCs provided the RNA from which the TCR library was made. Construction of the TCR beta libraries employed iRepertoire HTBI primers in conjunction with Arm-PCR of CDR3 regions. MiXCR was run by TCRdb on the multiplex PCR reads, yielding one entry per CDR3 protein. The profile covers about 610,000 distinct CDR3 sequences, with around 16% appearing a single time and approximately 12% taken by the ten largest. V shed 6 bases and J shed 1 base, with 13 bases lying between them. The CDR3 has 14 amino acids. Notes on the study in general: TRBV28, TRBJ1-2 and TRBJ2-5 were segments that persistent disease favored.

This clonotype was seen only a few times. As yet, its antigen is unknown. The data also belong to a second study, concerning T cells in Graves' hyperthyroidism and ophthalmopathy. According to that study: The HTBI primer set was used in a first-round RT-PCR of the TCR CDR3.

This sequence was found in a man between 18 and 35 years old with Graves disease. The chain is built from TRBV12-3 or TRBV12-4 and TRBJ2-7; D is possibly TRBD1 (6 bases). The starting material was peripheral blood mononuclear cells (PBMCs), obtained at new diagnosis, from a patient treated with antithyroid drugs. The CDR3 sequence: CASRNRDTSYEQYF. Written as DNA, the CDR3 is TGTGCCAGCAGAAACCGGGACACATCCTACGAGCAGTACTTC.